The entry that follows covers one T cell receptor beta chain sequence. The target antigen is unknown. By way of CD45RO/CCR7/CD25/CD127/CD95/CD27, the CD4+ regulatory, stem cell-like memory, central memory and naive cells were sorted. The data were taken from a study of beta chain features in type 1 diabetes. TCRB transcripts that were expressed got sequenced, as all of the isolated RNA had been reverse transcribed. TCRdb's copy holds only in-frame clones and misses some; the assay was immunoSEQ multiplex PCR. This table holds 250,000 or so clones, more than 65% found once. General observations from the study: In type 1 diabetes patients, VDJ junctions had fewer insertions; deletions at these junctions were more frequent.

Germline V gene sequence: CDR1 MNHEY, CDR2 SMNVEV (reference sequence). Trimming at V came to 6 bases and at J to 0 bases, leaving 9 bases not matched to a gene. The CDR3 spans 18 residues. The origin of this receptor is a young man in good health. This chain joins TRBV27 and TRBJ2-1, with 12 positions matching TRBD2. Sequenced sample: naive CD4+ T cells from blood. In DNA form, the CDR3 reads TGTGCCAGCAGCGATAAACTAGCGGGAGGTTACTCCTACAATGAGCAGTTCTTC. Translation gives CASSDKLAGGYSYNEQFF.